The next 3 T cell receptor beta chains were all read from a single sample in a study of blood T cell repertoires in COVID-19. Produced via immunoSEQ multiplex PCR; TCRdb's table is partial and in-frame only. The sample records a few hundred thousand clones, 88% being singletons. Sequenced material: peripheral blood. These receptors came from a man aged 60 to 75 who had recovered from COVID-19.

The V gene is TRBV19, the J gene TRBJ2-3, with 8 bases matching TRBD1. CDR3 length: 17 amino acids. The V gene end was trimmed by 5 bases and the J gene end by 2 bases; junction bases not matched to a gene: 12. The germline CDR1 and CDR2 sequences are LNHDA and SQIVND (reference sequence). The CDR3 sequence is CASSPQGAATLTDTQYF. CDR3 bases: TGTGCCAGTAGTCCCCAGGGGGCGGCAACCCTCACAGATACGCAGTATTTT.

This clone was seen once. V is TRBV7-6 and J is TRBJ1-1, with D possibly being TRBD1 (5 bases). CDR3 length: 14 amino acids. The germline V and J ends were trimmed by 7 bases and 6 bases, with 18 bases remaining between them. In germline, CDR1 is SGHVS, CDR2 FNYEAQ. The CDR3 region is CASTTRGNSAEAFF. The CDR3 DNA follows: TGTGCCAGCACCACGCGGGGGAACAGCGCTGAAGCTTTCTTT.

This chain connects TRBV7-2 to TRBJ2-7; D may be TRBD1 (6 bases). This CDR3 comprises 14 residues. Germline V gives CDR1 SGHTA, CDR2 FQGNSA. The V end was cut by 1 base, the J end by 4 bases, with 11 bases between. The CDR3 loop reads CASSLGGPIYEQYF. CDR3 coding DNA: TGTGCCAGCAGCTTAGGGGGGCCTATTTACGAGCAGTACTTC. The whole variable domain, filled in from reference TRBV7-2 and TRBJ2-7, reads GAGVSQSPSNKVTEKGKDVELRCDPISGHTALYWYRQSLGQGLEFLIYFQGNSAPDKSGLPSDRFSAERTGGSVSTLTIQRTQQEDSAVYLCASSLGGPIYEQYFGPGTRLTVT.